The 29 T cell receptor beta chains below were found in one sample sequenced in a study of cytomegalovirus exposure and HLA in healthy donors. PCR primers comprised 60 Vbeta and 13 Jbeta primers. TCRdb's copy holds only in-frame clones and misses some; the assay was immunoSEQ multiplex PCR. The sample carries 80,000 to 100,000 clones, roughly 81% recorded once. The sample consisted of PBMCs. Receptors originate from a man between 40 and 49 years old in good health and CMV-seronegative.

On this clone itself: One end of the junction is discordant with germline, which a read error may explain. The rearrangement joins TRBV18 to TRBJ2-2; 7 nucleotides line up with TRBD1. CDR1 and CDR2 (germline): KGHSH, LQKENI. This CDR3 is built from 15 residues. CDR3 sequence reads: CASSPATGNAGELFF. The CDR3 DNA sequence: TGTGCCAGCTCACCAGCGACAGGGAACGCCGGGGAGCTGTTTTTT.

The rearrangement uses TRBV19 and TRBJ1-6; the D is unclear. CDR1 and CDR2 (germline): LNHDA, SQIVND (reference sequence). The CDR3 sequence is 14 residues long. Trimming took 5 bases from V and 5 from J, leaving 10 bases between them. Here the CDR3 DNA reads TGTGCCAGTAGTTTGCCAGACAATAATTCACCCCTCCACTTT. Protein: CASSLPDNNSPLHF.

The rearrangement links TRBV28 to TRBJ1-5; D unclear. The CDR3 sequence is 12 residues long. Germline CDR1 is MDHEN and CDR2 is SYDVKM. V shed 7 bases and J shed 0 bases, with 4 bases lying between them. The CDR3 is CASNRSNQPQHF. The CDR3 nucleotides read TGTGCCAGCAATCGTAGCAATCAGCCCCAGCATTTT.

The chain joins TRBV30 to TRBJ2-7; D unresolved. Germline V gene sequence: CDR1 GTSNPN, CDR2 SVGIG (reference sequence). The CDR3 consists of 11 residues. Trimming removed 3 bases at V and 7 bases at J, with 10 bases between. CDR3 nucleotides: TGTGCCTGGAGCGATAACTCAGAGCAGTACTTC. Protein: CAWSDNSEQYF.

The chain links TRBV18 to TRBJ2-6, with a weak D call TRBD1 (6 bases). The CDR3 totals 16 residues. The V gene's germline CDR1 is KGHSH and CDR2 LQKENI. V gave up 4 bases and J gave up 1 base, with 11 bases separating them. CDR3 loop: CASSQTQGSGANVLTF. The CDR3 DNA follows: TGTGCCAGCTCACAAACACAGGGATCTGGGGCCAACGTCCTGACTTTC.

J is TRBJ2-7 and V is TRBV6-1; 10 bases fit TRBD2. The CDR3 has 13 residues. Germline values: CDR1 MNHNS, CDR2 SASEGT. V shed 11 bases, J shed 6 bases, and the junction held 10 bases outside the gene matches. This chain's CDR3 is CACQSGGAGEQYF. CDR3 bases: TGTGCCTGCCAAAGCGGGGGGGCAGGCGAGCAGTACTTC.

The chain has TRBV28 and TRBJ2-7, with D unclear. V gave up 5 bases and J gave up 2 bases, with 10 bases separating them. Germline assignment: CDR1 MDHEN and CDR2 SYDVKM. The CDR3 is 13 amino acids. The CDR3 loop is CASSEWAAYEQYF. As DNA, the CDR3 is TGTGCCAGCAGTGAGTGGGCTGCCTACGAGCAGTACTTC.

The chain has TRBV6-1 and TRBJ1-1; possibly TRBD1 for D (5 bases). There are 13 residues in the CDR3. Trimming shortened V by 6 bases and J by 1 base, and 9 bases separated the two germline ends. The germline CDR1 and CDR2 sequences are MNHNS and SASEGT. DNA of the CDR3: TGTGCCAGCAGCCGGGGGACGAACACTGAAGCTTTCTTT. It encodes CASSRGTNTEAFF.

The chain is built from TRBV6-4 and TRBJ2-1; tentatively, D is TRBD2 (6 bases). The CDR3 runs 16 residues. Germline V gives CDR1 MRHNA, CDR2 SNTAGT. V lost 5 bases to trimming and J lost 2 bases, with 16 bases between them. The CDR3 spells CASSKQGGKAYNEQFF. CDR3 DNA: TGTGCCAGCAGTAAGCAGGGAGGAAAAGCCTACAATGAGCAGTTCTTC.

J is TRBJ2-7 and V is TRBV6-4; tentatively, D is TRBD1 (6 bases). The CDR3 covers 14 residues. Per the germline V gene, CDR1 is MRHNA and CDR2 is SNTAGT. V was pared by 10 bases and J by 1 base, with 17 bases between. CDR3 amino acids: CANPTGTLSYEQYF. The CDR3 DNA is TGTGCCAACCCGACCGGGACACTTTCCTACGAGCAGTACTTC.

This chain joins TRBV7-2 and TRBJ2-2; 12 bases fit TRBD2. V shed 2 bases and J 2 bases; nucleotides not matched to a gene: 3. The CDR3 is 17 amino acids. Per the germline V gene, CDR1 is SGHTA and CDR2 is FQGNSA. Here the CDR3 reads CASSLLAGGINTGELFF. CDR3 in DNA: TGTGCCAGCAGCTTACTAGCGGGGGGGATAAACACCGGGGAGCTGTTTTTT.

The chain combines TRBV5-4 with TRBJ2-1, with 9 bases aligning to TRBD2. CDR1 is SGHNT, CDR2 YYREEE, per germline (reference sequence). V lost 3 bases and J lost 3; bases outside the gene matches: 4. The CDR3 sequence is 15 residues long. CDR3 DNA: TGTGCCAGCAGCTCCCTAGCGGGGAACTACAATGAGCAGTTCTTC. Its protein is CASSSLAGNYNEQFF.

The chain joins TRBV4-2 to TRBJ2-1, with D perhaps matching TRBD2 (5 bases). V was clipped by 0 bases and J by 9 bases, with 12 bases between them. Germline V gives CDR1 LGHNA, CDR2 YNFKEQ. The length of the CDR3 is 14 residues. DNA for the CDR3: TGTGCCAGCAGCCAAGATAGCGATGGGCGTGAGCAGTTCTTC. Translation: CASSQDSDGREQFF.

The V call is TRBV28, the J call TRBJ2-7; possible D gene TRBD1, 6 bases. From germline, CDR1 is MDHEN and CDR2 SYDVKM. The CDR3 extends over 13 amino acids. Trimming left V 2 bases short and J 7 bases short, with 12 bases between. The CDR3 nucleotides are TGTGCCAGCAGTTTAACAGGGATAGGGGAGCAGTACTTC. Protein: CASSLTGIGEQYF.

V is TRBV7-8 and J is TRBJ1-1; TRBD1 matches 7 bases. The CDR3 runs 17 residues. The V and J ends lost 1 base and 4 bases, in that order; junction bases with no gene match: 12. CDR1 and CDR2 from the germline V gene are SGHVS and FQNEAQ. The CDR3 sequence is CASSLGDSSTFVTEAFF. In DNA, the CDR3 is TGTGCCAGCAGCTTAGGGGACAGTTCGACGTTTGTCACTGAAGCTTTCTTT. Full variable domain (rest looked up from reference TRBV7-8 and TRBJ1-1): GAGVSQSPRYKVAKRGQDVALRCDPISGHVSLFWYQQALGQGPEFLTYFQNEAQLDKSGLPSDRFFAERPEGSVSTLKIQRTQQEDSAVYLCASSLGDSSTFVTEAFFGQGTRLTVV.

This chain uses TRBV4-3 with TRBJ2-3, with 11 bases lining up with TRBD2. Germline V CDR1 and CDR2: LGHNA, YSLEER. Trimming cost V 0 bases and J 4 bases; bases outside gene matches: 15. This CDR3 region has 20 residues. The CDR3 is CASSQDFPSGGHLGADTQYF. The DNA for the CDR3 is TGCGCCAGCAGCCAAGATTTTCCTAGCGGGGGGCACCTTGGGGCAGATACGCAGTATTTT.

This clone was seen just once. The chain carries TRBV5-4 and TRBJ2-3; 9 positions match TRBD2. The V segment lost 3 bases and the J segment 0 bases; nucleotides outside the gene matches: 8. The CDR3 sequence is 17 residues long. CDR1 is SGHNT, CDR2 YYREEE, per germline (reference sequence). For the CDR3, the DNA is TGTGCCAGCAGCTCCTACCGACTAGCGGTGAGCACAGATACGCAGTATTTT. It is translated as CASSSYRLAVSTDTQYF. Filled out from reference TRBV5-4 and TRBJ2-3, the complete variable domain reads ETGVTQSPTHLIKTRGQQVTLRCSSQSGHNTVSWYQQALGQGPQFIFQYYREEENGRGNFPPRFSGLQFPNYSSELNVNALELDDSALYLCASSSYRLAVSTDTQYFGPGTRLTVL.

The DNA of the CDR3 is TGCAGTGCTGCGATTAGTCGTGGAGCTTTCTTT. This translates into CSAAISRGAFF. The V gene is TRBV20-1, the J gene TRBJ1-1; D is ambiguous. This CDR3 region has 11 residues. The germline gives CDR1 DFQATT, CDR2 SNEGSKA (reference sequence). V shed 5 bases and J shed 10 bases, with 14 bases lying between them.

This clone was recorded only once. This CDR3 is CASSTRDRSYYNEQFF. The DNA of the CDR3 is TGTGCCAGCAGTACCCGGGACAGGTCCTACTACAATGAGCAGTTCTTC. The chain combines TRBV6-6 with TRBJ2-1; 8 nucleotides line up with TRBD1. The CDR3 totals 16 residues. From germline, CDR1 is MNHNY and CDR2 SVGAGI (reference sequence). After removal of 5 bases from V and 3 bases from J, the junction contained 9 bases not matched to a gene.

The gene calls are TRBV6-1 and TRBJ1-6; 7 bases align to TRBD1. V was clipped by 3 bases and J by 7 bases; unmatched bases: 3. The CDR3 runs to 14 residues. Germline V CDR1 and CDR2: MNHNS, SASEGT. The CDR3 protein is CASSDRQGNSPLHF. DNA of the CDR3: TGTGCCAGCAGTGATAGACAGGGCAATTCACCCCTCCACTTT.

The genes are TRBV10-3 and TRBJ2-3, with 10 positions matching TRBD1. Germline V CDR1 and CDR2: ENHRY, SYGVKD. The V segment lost 1 base and the J segment 4 bases; nucleotides outside the gene matches: 8. This CDR3 region has 17 residues. CDR3 amino acids: CAISEFGTGVSADTQYF. CDR3 nucleotides: TGTGCCATCAGTGAGTTTGGGACAGGGGTTTCCGCAGATACGCAGTATTTT.

The chain is built from TRBV27 and TRBJ2-7; TRBD1 might be the D (6 bases). The CDR3 is 11 amino acids. Trimming stripped 8 bases from V and 2 bases from J, with 7 bases between. Germline CDR1 reads MNHEY; CDR2 reads SMNVEV (reference sequence). The DNA of the CDR3 is TGTGCCAGCGCAGGGGCCTACGAGCAGTACTTC. Translated: CASAGAYEQYF.

The rearrangement joins TRBV4-1 to TRBJ2-7; 9 bases fit TRBD1. The CDR3 runs 15 residues. V shed 3 bases and J 3 bases; nucleotides not matched to a gene: 6. Germline V gene lookup returns CDR1 MGHRA and CDR2 YSYEKL. The CDR3 loop reads CASSQPGQGIYEQYF. DNA of the CDR3: TGCGCCAGCAGCCAGCCGGGACAGGGCATCTACGAGCAGTACTTC.

This chain joins TRBV18 and TRBJ2-1; D remains unclear. Germline V gives CDR1 KGHSH, CDR2 LQKENI. The CDR3 has 20 amino acids. Trimming removed 0 bases at V and 0 bases at J, with 21 bases between. CDR3 region: CASSPPRMPGYSISYNEQFF. The CDR3 DNA reads TGTGCCAGCTCACCACCCCGGATGCCTGGCTACAGTATCTCCTACAATGAGCAGTTCTTC. Supplemented by reference TRBV18 and TRBJ2-1, the full variable domain reads NAGVMQNPRHLVRRRGQEARLRCSPMKGHSHVYWYRQLPEEGLKFMVYLQKENIIDESGMPKERFSAEFPKEGPSILRIQQVVRGDSAAYFCASSPPRMPGYSISYNEQFFGPGTRLTVL.

The chain combines TRBV2 with TRBJ1-2; perhaps TRBD1 as D (5 bases). V shed 3 bases and J shed 2 bases, with 10 bases lying between them. CDR3 length: 14 amino acids. The germline gives CDR1 SNHLY, CDR2 FYNNEI. For the CDR3, the DNA is TGTGCCAGCAGTGACAGGGCTTCAAACTATGGCTACACCTTC. Translation: CASSDRASNYGYTF.

V usage is TRBV19 and J usage is TRBJ1-6; 12 bases line up with TRBD1. Germline CDR1 LNHDA, CDR2 SQIVND (reference sequence). V shed 4 bases and J 8 bases; nucleotides not matched to a gene: 6. CDR3 length equals 16 residues. CDR3 DNA sequence: TGTGCCAGTAGTACCGCCGGGACAGGGGGCGATTCACCCCTCCACTTT. Its translation is CASSTAGTGGDSPLHF.

V gene TRBV5-1 combines with J gene TRBJ2-5; 7 bases map to TRBD2. CDR1 and CDR2 (germline): SGHRS, YFSETQ. The CDR3 has 15 residues. Losses at the gene ends were 4 bases for V and 5 bases for J; bases not matched to a gene: 11. CDR3 in DNA: TGCGCCAGCAGCCCTGGGGGGGTCTGGGAGGAGACCCAGTACTTC. This translates into CASSPGGVWEETQYF.

This clone was picked up one time. The chain is built from TRBV29-1 and TRBJ2-5; D not resolved. The end of the DNA fits TRBJ2-7 better, so the J call may be wrong. Germline values: CDR1 SQVTM, CDR2 ANQGSEA. The CDR3 consists of 11 residues. The CDR3 here is CSVSFSYEQYF. DNA of the CDR3: TGCAGCGTGTCCTTTTCCTACGAGCAGTACTTC.

This sequence joins TRBV5-1 and TRBJ2-3; the match to TRBD1 covers 9 bases. This CDR3 comprises 15 residues. The germline CDR1 and CDR2 sequences are SGHRS and YFSETQ. Trimming removed 5 bases from V and 6 bases from J; junction bases left unmatched: 10. CDR3 sequence reads: CASSLNRGRMDTQYF. For the CDR3, the DNA is TGCGCCAGCAGTCTCAACAGGGGGCGGATGGATACGCAGTATTTT.